The present entry profiles one TCR beta chain with its context. The antigen remains undetermined. Assay runs were performed at deep level. Clones were read by immunoSEQ multiplex PCR, and TCRdb kept only the in-frame ones, dropping some. The sample consists of about 610,000 clones, about 95% of them appearing once. Positively selected for CCR7, the CD45RO-negative cells used as naive CD8 cells excluded terminally differentiated effector memory CD45RA+ cells. Those who donated were healthy HIV-negative adults, with no recent acute infections or vaccinations reported. The entry originates in a study of shared clonotypes between healthy human individuals. Study in general: CD4 naive and CD4 memory each took three plates per donor, while CD8 naive took two and CD8 memory one.

General study points: Sequencing depth was predicted to influence how clonotypes are shared among donors.

V lost 8 bases and J lost 2, with 22 bases in between. Germline V CDR1 and CDR2: MNHEY, SMNVEV (reference sequence). The CDR3 runs to 16 residues. The origin of this receptor is a woman under 40 in good health. The sample comprised naive CD8+ T cells sorted from blood. The V and J genes are TRBV27 and TRBJ2-7; TRBD1 is a possible D gene (6 bases). The CDR3 sequence: CASHYGRGTATYEQYF. As DNA, the CDR3 is TGTGCCAGCCATTATGGAAGGGGGACGGCCACCTACGAGCAGTACTTC.